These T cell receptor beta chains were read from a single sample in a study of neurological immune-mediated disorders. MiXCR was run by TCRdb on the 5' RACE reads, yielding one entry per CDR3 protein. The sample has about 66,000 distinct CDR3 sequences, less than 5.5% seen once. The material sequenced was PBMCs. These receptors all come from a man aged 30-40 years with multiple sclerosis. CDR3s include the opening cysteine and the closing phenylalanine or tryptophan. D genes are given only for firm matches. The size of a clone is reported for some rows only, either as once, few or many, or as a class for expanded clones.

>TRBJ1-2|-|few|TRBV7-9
CASSLSRADGVRYGYTF
TGTGCCAGCAGCCTAAGTCGGGCAGACGGAGTTCGATATGGCTACACCTTC
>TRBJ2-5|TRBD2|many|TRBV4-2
CASSPRVAGGPGQETQYF
TGTGCCAGCAGCCCCCGGGTAGCGGGGGGCCCAGGTCAAGAGACCCAGTACTTC
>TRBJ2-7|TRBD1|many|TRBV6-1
CATLGTGADHEQYF
TGTGCCACCCTGGGGACAGGGGCGGACCACGAGCAGTACTTC
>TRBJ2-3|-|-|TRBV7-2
CASSWAGGTNTQYF
TGTGCCAGCAGCTGGGCTGGAGGGACGAATACGCAGTATTTT
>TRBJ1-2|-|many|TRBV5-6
CASSVGGRTALNYGYTF
TGTGCCAGCAGCGTCGGCGGGCGGACTGCACTTAACTATGGCTACACCTTC
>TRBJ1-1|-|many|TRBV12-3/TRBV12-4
CASSQRGGSTEAFF
TGTGCCAGCAGTCAAAGGGGAGGATCCACTGAAGCTTTCTTT
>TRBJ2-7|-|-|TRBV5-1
CASSGGRLDEQYF
TGCGCCAGCAGCGGGGGTCGTCTTGACGAGCAGTACTTC
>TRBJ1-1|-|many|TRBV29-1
CSVEGAFEKNTEAFF
TGCAGCGTTGAGGGGGCCTTCGAGAAGAACACTGAAGCTTTCTTT
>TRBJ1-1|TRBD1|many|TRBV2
CASRVDRVETEAFF
TGTGCCAGCAGGGTAGACAGGGTGGAGACTGAAGCTTTCTTT
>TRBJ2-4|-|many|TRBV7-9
CASGERGNIQYF
TGTGCCAGCGGGGAGAGAGGGAACATTCAGTACTTC
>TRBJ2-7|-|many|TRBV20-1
CSARDERQTYEQYF
TGCAGTGCTAGAGACGAAAGGCAGACCTACGAGCAGTACTTC
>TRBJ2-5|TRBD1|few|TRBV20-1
CSAQTGGKETQYF
TGCAGTGCACAGACAGGGGGTAAAGAGACCCAGTACTTC
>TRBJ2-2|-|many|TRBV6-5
CASSLLTGRLRTGELFF
TGTGCCAGCAGTCTTCTGACAGGTCGCCTAAGAACCGGGGAGCTGTTTTTT
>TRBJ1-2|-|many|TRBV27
CASSPSAGTYYGYTF
TGTGCCAGCAGTCCAAGTGCCGGGACGTACTATGGCTACACCTTC
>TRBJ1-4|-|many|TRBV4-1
CASSQEYRTNEKLFF
TGCGCCAGCAGCCAAGAGTACCGGACTAATGAAAAACTGTTTTTT
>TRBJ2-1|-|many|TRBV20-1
CSARVVRGPGEQFF
TGCAGTGCTAGAGTAGTGAGAGGTCCGGGGGAGCAGTTCTTC
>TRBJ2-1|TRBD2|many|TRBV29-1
CSFLGLASYNEQFF
TGCAGCTTTCTCGGACTAGCCTCTTACAATGAGCAGTTCTTC